Listed here is a single TCR beta chain. There is no known antigen for this receptor. No qualities accompany the bases; no much larger clone lies one base away. The donors were around 39 Caucasian individuals from Russia, aged roughly 6 to 90 years, who were systemically healthy. Around 10 milliliters of peripheral blood were drawn from each donor into EDTA-treated Vacutainer tubes. Ficoll-Paque density-gradient centrifugation was used to isolate PBMCs, with at least 7 million obtained per sample. Trizol reagent was used to extract total RNA from the PBMCs, yielding at least 5 micrograms per sample. The percentages of naive CD45RAhigh/CD27high T cells were determined by flow cytometry on a PBMC aliquot from every donor. The sample comes from a study of blood T cells in healthy people across ages (dated by TCRdb to about 2015). For the study in its entirety: In model experiments, template switching captured about one uniquely barcoded TCR beta cDNA molecule for every two T cells. To track age-related changes in TCR beta repertoire diversity, the study relied on deep sequencing normalized with unique cDNA molecular identifiers. The donors were split into four age groups: young (average 16 years), middle-aged (about 40), aged (62) and long-lived (approximately 80). To avoid experimental bias, donors of different ages were distributed randomly across sequencing lanes. The study analyzed two additional independent replicas of 1 million unique cDNA reads from the same blood draw for two donors, one aged 18 to 29 and one aged 80 or older.

The library was produced with 5' RACE. Data came from an Illumina HiSeq 2500. The second PCR ran for about 6 to 11 cycles and used a J-beta primer mix along with a sample-barcoded 5' primer. A template-switch 5' adaptor carrying 12 random nucleotides introduced a unique molecular identifier onto each TCR beta cDNA molecule. Each sample yielded at least 2.5 million CDR3-containing paired-end reads. All of the RNA was converted into first-strand cDNA using the Mint cDNA synthesis kit, with a TRBC-specific oligonucleotide serving as the primer. After uracil-DNA glycosylase treatment, a first 18-cycle PCR used universal primers M1SS and BC2_uni_R on all cDNA. Processing in the source paper ran as follows. For normalization, 1 million high-quality reads were randomly selected from each sample, with every read carrying a distinct molecular identifier. Reads with shared molecular identifiers were discarded instead of being binned into consensus sequences. MiTCR, with a Q25 quality threshold and the strictest error-elimination algorithm, was used for CDR3 identification, clonotype clustering and error correction. A nonparametric unseen species model with Euler transformation was used to estimate a lower bound on total TCR beta diversity. TCRdb trimmed the raw reads at Q25, called clones with MiXCR and kept productive beta chains. CDR3 protein duplicates are merged, each entry listing the most common genes and DNA. The V and J calls shown here were made by TCRdb, not taken from the authors' results. This sample lists around 1,500,000 distinct CDR3 sequences; around 39% were detected once. Clones ranked in the top ten supply approximately 7.9% of the sample.

The V end loses 4 bases and the J end loses 0 bases, and a stretch of 15 bases separates them. CDR1 is given as SGHAT and CDR2 as FQNNGV, both from the germline V gene. Including cysteine and phenylalanine, the CDR3 has 16 amino acids. Just the 48-base CDR3 DNA is kept, in frame starting at base 1. What the research found in general, with its limitations: Donor CMV infection status was unknown, potentially confounding age-related changes in expanded clonotypes. Estimates of total diversity based on one million sequenced T cells were considered lower bounds and underestimates. A strong correlation was found between observed TCR beta diversity and the percentage of naive T cells measured by flow cytometry. The long-lived group showed more naive CD4+ T cells, fewer expanded clones and increased TCR diversity than the aged group, suggesting age selection. Because profiling used bulk unsorted PBMCs, naive and antigen-experienced compartments could not be compared conclusively. Observed TCR beta diversity per million T cells fell roughly linearly with age, and a significant reduction was already apparent by age around 44.

This receptor was identified in a woman between 18 and 29 years old in good health. Sample: blood. The chain links TRBV11-2 with TRBJ1-2; a tentative D match to TRBD1 spans 5 bases. In nucleotide form, the sequence is TGTGCCAGCAGCTCCTCTGACAGACCTACTAACTATGGCTACACCTTC. This yields the protein CASSSSDRPTNYGYTF.